This paragraph reports one T cell receptor beta chain. These data come from a study of blood T cell repertoires in COVID-19. The wider study: In each case, the material was cDNA or gDNA derived from T cells, B-cell-depleted T cells, or PBMCs.

Authors' processing steps: Estimation of nucleated cell counts relied on the amplification of reference gene primers. Generated by immunoSEQ multiplex PCR, the TCRdb table keeps only in-frame clones and is missing some. D and trimming come from the DNA, and the V and J calls and clone size come from that table. The sample comprises roughly 57,000 clones, roughly 90% of which are singletons, and about a fifth rests with the top ten. The CDR3 runs 19 residues. CDR1 and CDR2 (germline): LGHDT, YNNKEL (reference sequence). V shed 0 bases and J 7 bases; nucleotides not matched to a gene: 15. The chain combines TRBV3-1 (or the pseudogene TRBV3-2) with TRBJ1-6; 7 positions agree with TRBD1. The sequencing sample was made of peripheral blood. The sequence derives from a human donor in a cohort sampled during active COVID-19. CDR3 amino acids: CASSQDSGDSGTENSPLHF. CDR3 in DNA: TGTGCCAGCAGCCAAGATTCCGGGGACTCGGGGACAGAAAATTCACCCCTCCACTTT.